Listed here is a single TCR beta chain. Its antigen is undetermined. The data were obtained in a study of vaccination effects on CD4 cells after COVID-19. Turning to the study itself: It was a median of 72 days after the second dose that post-vaccine samples were obtained. Study-wide results and limits: Convalescent patients in the study were few, and early post-infection timepoints were absent.

The ViraFEST assay expanded antigen-specific CD4+ T cells with viral peptide pools before sequencing. Having been cultured for about 10 days, the cells underwent CD4+ T cell isolation. Two-dose BNT162b2 or mRNA-1273 vaccination was given to participants. Nucleocapsid antibodies were negative in the vaccine recipients, who had never had SARS-CoV-2 infection. The CDR3 runs to 14 residues. Trimming stripped 3 bases from V and 6 bases from J, with 12 bases between. CDR1 LNHDA and CDR2 SQIVND come from the germline V gene (reference sequence). Measured with immunoSEQ multiplex PCR; TCRdb has only the in-frame clones, and not every one. The sample has just under 60,000 clones; roughly three quarters are singletons.

The sequence was obtained from a human donor who received a COVID-19 vaccine. Source: CD4+ T cells from PBMCs cultured with HCoV-OC43 spike peptides, taken after COVID-19 vaccination. Subset in this sample: HCoV-OC43 spike overlapping peptide pool stimulation. This chain joins TRBV19 and TRBJ2-4, with D possibly being TRBD1 (6 bases). The CDR3 sequence: CASSILQGRNIQYF. The CDR3 bases are TGTGCCAGTAGTATTCTACAGGGTAGAAACATTCAGTACTTC.